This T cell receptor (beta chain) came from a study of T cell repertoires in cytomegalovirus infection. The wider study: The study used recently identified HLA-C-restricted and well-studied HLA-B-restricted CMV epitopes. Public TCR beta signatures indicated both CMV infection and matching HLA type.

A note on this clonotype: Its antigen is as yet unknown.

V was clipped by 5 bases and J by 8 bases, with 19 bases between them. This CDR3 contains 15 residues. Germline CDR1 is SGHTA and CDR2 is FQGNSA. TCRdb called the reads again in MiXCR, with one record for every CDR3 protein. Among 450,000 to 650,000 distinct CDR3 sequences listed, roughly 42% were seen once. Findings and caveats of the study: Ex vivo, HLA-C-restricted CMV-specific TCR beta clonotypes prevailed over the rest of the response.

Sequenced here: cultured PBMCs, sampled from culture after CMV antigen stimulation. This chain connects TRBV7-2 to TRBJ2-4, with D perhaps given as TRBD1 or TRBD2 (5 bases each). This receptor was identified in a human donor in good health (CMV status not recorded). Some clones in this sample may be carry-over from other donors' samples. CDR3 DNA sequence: TGTGCCAGCAGCCCCGCCGGGACCCCCAGTCACATTCAGTACTTC. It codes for CASSPAGTPSHIQYF.